Listed below are T cell receptor beta chains from one sample, sequenced in a study of blood T cell repertoires in COVID-19. Clones were read by immunoSEQ multiplex PCR, and TCRdb kept only the in-frame ones, dropping some. This sample has 150,000 to 200,000 clones, with 60% to 80% found just once. Material: peripheral blood. Receptors originate from a woman in her seventies with acute or convalescent COVID-19. The CDR3 runs from the conserved cysteine through the conserved F or W. The D gene is left open where the match is weak. Size values are once, few and many counts, or a class for expanded clones, and some rows have none.

j_call cdr3_length clone_size v_call d_call cdr3_nt cdr3_aa
TRBJ2-7 13 NA TRBV5-1 NA TGCGCCAGCAGGCTTACAGGTTCCTACGAGCAGTACTTC CASRLTGSYEQYF
TRBJ1-5 14 NA TRBV6-5 NA TGTGCCAGCAGTAACAACAGAAGAAATCAGCCCCAGCATTTT CASSNNRRNQPQHF
TRBJ2-1 15 NA TRBV27 TRBD2 TGTGCCAGCAGCCCACTAGCGGGAGGGTACAATGAGCAGTTCTTC CASSPLAGGYNEQFF
TRBJ2-2 13 NA TRBV25-1 TRBD1 TGTGCCAGCAATTTACAGGGGTCCGGGGAGCTGTTTTTT CASNLQGSGELFF
TRBJ1-6 15 NA TRBV2 TRBD1 TGTGCCAGCACCGAGGACAGGCCTTATAATTCACCCCTCCACTTT CASTEDRPYNSPLHF
TRBJ1-4 14 NA TRBV7-9 TRBD1 TGTGCCAGCAGCCAGGGACAGGGAAAGGAAAAACTGTTTTTT CASSQGQGKEKLFF
TRBJ2-7 17 NA TRBV7-9 NA TGTGCCAGCAGCTTAGTAGCTCGCCCGCTCGATCACTACGAGCAGTACTTC CASSLVARPLDHYEQYF
TRBJ1-2 16 NA TRBV4-1 TRBD1 TGCGCCAGCAGCCGGGAACCGGGACAGGCCCTCTATGGCTACACCTTC CASSREPGQALYGYTF
TRBJ2-5 14 NA TRBV6-5 NA TGTGCCAGCAACGGAGGGGGGGCTCAAGAGACCCAGTACTTC CASNGGGAQETQYF
TRBJ2-6 15 NA TRBV9 NA TGTGCCAGCAGACATACAGGGTCCGGGGCCAACGTCCTGACTTTC CASRHTGSGANVLTF
TRBJ1-5 13 NA TRBV19 NA TGTGCCAGTAGTATAGGGGGGGAATCGCCCCAGCATTTT CASSIGGESPQHF
TRBJ2-7 12 once TRBV19 TRBD1 TGTGCCAGTAGTGGGACAGCCTACGAGCAGTACTTC CASSGTAYEQYF
TRBJ2-1 13 NA TRBV28 TRBD2 TGTGCCAGCAGTGGGACTAGCGGGAGGGCCCCGTTCTTC CASSGTSGRAPFF
TRBJ1-2 15 NA TRBV7-8 NA TGTGCCAGCAGCCCCAACAATGGGGAGAACTATGGCTACACCTTC CASSPNNGENYGYTF
TRBJ1-4 14 NA TRBV5-1 NA TGCGCCAGCAGCATGACAGGAGCCCATGAAAAACTGTTTTTT CASSMTGAHEKLFF
TRBJ2-1 14 NA TRBV7-3 NA TGTGCCAGCAGCTCAGCGGGCCGCTACAATGAGCAGTTCTTC CASSSAGRYNEQFF
TRBJ2-7 15 NA TRBV10-2 NA TGCGCCAGCAGTGGGGAAGGACTAAGCTCCTACGAGCAGTACTTC CASSGEGLSSYEQYF
TRBJ1-5 14 NA TRBV19 TRBD1 TGTGCCAGTATTGGGACAGGGCTGAATCAGCCCCAGCATTTT CASIGTGLNQPQHF
TRBJ1-6 15 NA TRBV5-1 TRBD1 TGCGCCAGCAGCCTGGACAGGGTTGACAATTCACCCCTCCACTTT CASSLDRVDNSPLHF
TRBJ2-1 16 few TRBV7-8 NA TGTGCCAGCAGCATTGTGGGGAGTAGCTCCTACAATGAGCAGTTCTTC CASSIVGSSSYNEQFF
TRBJ1-5 14 NA TRBV2 NA TGTGCCAGCAGTGTCTCCCAGGCCCCAGGGCCCCAGCATTTT CASSVSQAPGPQHF
TRBJ2-1 16 NA TRBV3-1/TRBV3-2 NA TGTGCCAGCAGCCAAGATTCGGGGTTCTCCTACAATGAGCAGTTCTTC CASSQDSGFSYNEQFF
TRBJ1-5 14 NA TRBV5-1 NA TGCGCCAGCAGCTTGGACGGGGGCAATCAGCCCCAGCATTTT CASSLDGGNQPQHF
TRBJ2-6 15 NA TRBV2 NA TGTGCCAGCAGCACAGGGTTACCTGGGGCCAACGTCCTGACTTTC CASSTGLPGANVLTF
TRBJ1-2 17 NA TRBV7-9 NA TGTGCCAGCAGCTTAGCTGTTAAGCCATACGGGGCGGGAGGCTACACCTTC CASSLAVKPYGAGGYTF
TRBJ2-1 16 few TRBV9 NA TGTGCCAGCAGCTCAGACCAGGCTTGGTCCTACAATGAGCAGTTCTTC CASSSDQAWSYNEQFF
TRBJ2-6 16 many TRBV10-1 NA TGCGCCAGCAGTGATCAAACAGGGTCTGGGGCCAACGTCCTGACTTTC CASSDQTGSGANVLTF
TRBJ1-1 15 NA TRBV24-1 NA TGTGCCACCAGGCCCCGGGGAGAAGAGTACACTGAAGCTTTCTTT CATRPRGEEYTEAFF
TRBJ2-5 15 few TRBV6-5 NA TGTGCCAGCAGTTCGGGGGGCGCGGGAGCGGAGACCCAGTACTTC CASSSGGAGAETQYF
TRBJ2-1 15 NA TRBV7-2 TRBD1 TGTGCCAGCAGCCTAAACAGGGGTCCGCCCAATGAGCAGTTCTTC CASSLNRGPPNEQFF
TRBJ1-1 12 NA TRBV6-5 NA TGTGCCAGCAGCATCCTGAACACTGAAGCTTTCTTT CASSILNTEAFF
TRBJ1-1 14 NA TRBV6-6 NA TGTGCCAGCAGTTACTCGGGCAGTGAGACTGAAGCTTTCTTT CASSYSGSETEAFF
TRBJ2-7 12 NA TRBV20-1 NA TGCAGTGCTAGTTTGACAGTTGGCGAGCAGTACTTC CSASLTVGEQYF
TRBJ2-7 15 NA TRBV9 TRBD1 TGTGCCAGCAGCGTAGGTGAGGGGGCATATCGCGAGCAGTACTTC CASSVGEGAYREQYF
TRBJ2-2 13 NA TRBV5-6 NA TGTGCCAGCAGCTTGGTCGGTTCCGGGGAGCTGTTTTTT CASSLVGSGELFF
TRBJ2-3 16 NA TRBV30 TRBD1 TGTGCCTGGAGGAAGGGGACAGGGGCTAGCACAGATACGCAGTATTTT CAWRKGTGASTDTQYF
TRBJ2-1 16 NA TRBV7-9 NA TGTGCCAGCAGCCTCCGGACTGGCTTCTTGGGGAATGAGCAGTTCTTC CASSLRTGFLGNEQFF
TRBJ2-4 13 once TRBV2 NA TGTGCCAGCAGTGTCTCAGGGAGGCACATTCAGTACTTC CASSVSGRHIQYF
TRBJ2-3 14 NA TRBV10-1 NA TGCGCCAGCAGTGAGGGCAGGGGCACAGATACGCAGTATTTT CASSEGRGTDTQYF
TRBJ2-1 13 many TRBV11-3 NA TGTGCCAGCAGCCACGAGGAGGCTAATGAGCAGTTCTTC CASSHEEANEQFF
TRBJ2-7 13 NA TRBV5-4 NA TGTGCCAGCAGCTCACAAGGGGACTACGAGCAGTACTTC CASSSQGDYEQYF
TRBJ1-1 12 NA TRBV25-1 TRBD1 TGTGCCAGCAGGACAGGGGGCGTGAGAGCTTTCTTT CASRTGGVRAFF
TRBJ2-3 14 NA TRBV24-1 NA TGTGCCACCAGTGTAGCGTTTAGCACAGATACGCAGTATTTT CATSVAFSTDTQYF